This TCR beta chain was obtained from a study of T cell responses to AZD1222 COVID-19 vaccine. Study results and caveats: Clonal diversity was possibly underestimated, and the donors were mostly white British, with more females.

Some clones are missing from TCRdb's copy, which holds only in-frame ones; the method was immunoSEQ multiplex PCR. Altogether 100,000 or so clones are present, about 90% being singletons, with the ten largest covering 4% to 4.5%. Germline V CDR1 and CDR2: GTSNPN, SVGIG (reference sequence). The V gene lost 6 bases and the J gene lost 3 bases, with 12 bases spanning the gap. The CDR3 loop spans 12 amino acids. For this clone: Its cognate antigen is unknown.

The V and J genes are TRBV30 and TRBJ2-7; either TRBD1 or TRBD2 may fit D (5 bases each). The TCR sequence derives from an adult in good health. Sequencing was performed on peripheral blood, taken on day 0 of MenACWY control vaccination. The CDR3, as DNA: TGTGCCTGTCGGGGACCCATCTACGAGCAGTACTTC. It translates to CACRGPIYEQYF.